These T cell receptor beta chains were read from a single sample in a study of CD8+CD57+ T cells in acquired aplastic anemia. TCRdb re-called the reads with MiXCR, one entry per CDR3 protein. The sample lists about 140,000 distinct CDR3 sequences; roughly two fifths were seen once. Specimen: sorted CD4+, CD8+, or CD8+CD57+ T cells (not recorded which) from PBMCs. The receptor set was obtained from a human donor in good health, serving as a control. The CDR3 runs from the conserved cysteine through the conserved F or W. D genes are given only for firm matches. Only part of the rows carry a size: once, few, many, or a class if the clone is expanded.

D	J	size	V	CDR3	DNA
-	TRBJ2-7	-	TRBV18	CASSPSSWGYEQYF	TGTGCCAGCTCACCCTCCTCCTGGGGCTACGAGCAGTACTTC
-	TRBJ2-3	-	TRBV25-1	CASSELGGVDTQYF	TGTGCCAGCAGTGAATTGGGGGGCGTGGATACGCAGTATTTT
-	TRBJ2-2	-	TRBV2	CALGGVLSGELFF	TGCGCTCTTGGTGGGGTACTGTCCGGGGAGCTGTTTTTT
-	TRBJ1-2	-	TRBV7-8	CASSEGTANNYGYTF	TGTGCCAGCAGCGAAGGGACCGCGAATAACTATGGCTACACCTTC
-	TRBJ2-3	many	TRBV15	CATSRGGQGLGDTQYF	TGTGCCACCAGCAGAGGTGGGCAGGGATTAGGAGATACGCAGTATTTT
-	TRBJ1-2	once	TRBV10-3	CAIRSLLEYHYGYTF	TGTGCCATCAGATCCCTCTTGGAATACCACTATGGCTACACCTTC
TRBD1	TRBJ1-2	-	TRBV15	CASSFFFWTGNYGYTF	TGTGCCAGCAGTTTCTTTTTTTGGACAGGAAACTATGGCTACACCTTC
TRBD1	TRBJ1-5	many	TRBV12-3/TRBV12-4	CATITDRGYQPQHF	TGTGCCACCATCACTGACAGGGGTTATCAGCCCCAGCATTTT
-	TRBJ2-7	-	TRBV2	CASSERTDYTYEQYF	TGTGCCAGCAGTGAGCGGACAGACTACACCTACGAGCAGTACTTC
-	TRBJ1-2	few	TRBV18	CASSPPANYGYTF	TGTGCCAGCTCACCACCGGCAAACTATGGCTACACCTTC
-	TRBJ2-2	many	TRBV3-1	CASSAFPGELFF	TGTGCCAGCAGCGCCTTCCCCGGGGAGCTGTTTTTT
-	TRBJ2-7	many	TRBV19	CASSVSRGSSYEQYF	TGTGCCAGTAGCGTGTCCCGGGGAAGCTCCTACGAGCAGTACTTC
-	TRBJ2-2	-	TRBV10-3	CAISQELNTGELFF	TGTGCCATCAGCCAGGAGCTAAACACCGGGGAGCTGTTTTTT
-	TRBJ1-2	many	TRBV29-1	CSAHSFGGNYGYTF	TGCAGCGCGCACAGTTTCGGGGGAAACTATGGCTACACCTTC
-	TRBJ1-6	few	TRBV7-9	CASSSKGPDYLLLHF	TGTGCCAGCAGCTCCAAGGGTCCGGACTACTTGCTCCTCCACTTT
TRBD2	TRBJ2-3	many	TRBV20-1	CSARTPFPGLVTDTQYF	TGCAGTGCTAGGACCCCCTTCCCGGGACTAGTAACAGATACGCAGTATTTT
TRBD1	TRBJ2-7	many	TRBV3-1	CASSPRQGVDEQYF	TGTGCCAGCAGCCCCCGACAGGGGGTCGACGAGCAGTACTTC
-	TRBJ2-7	many	TRBV2	CASRLQETHF	TGTGCCAGCAGACTACAGGAGACGCACTTC
-	TRBJ1-6	many	TRBV19	CASSRLWYNSPLHF	TGTGCCAGTAGTCGGCTGTGGTATAATTCACCCCTCCACTTT
TRBD1	TRBJ1-2	-	TRBV10-3	CAISGGTGTGLDYGYTF	TGTGCCATCAGTGGTGGTACCGGGACAGGGTTGGACTATGGCTACACCTTC
-	TRBJ2-1	many	TRBV20-1	CSARSFYNEQFF	TGCAGTGCTAGATCCTTCTACAATGAGCAGTTCTTC
TRBD1	TRBJ1-1	few	TRBV19	CASYRGATEAFF	TGTGCCAGCTACAGGGGCGCCACTGAAGCTTTCTTT
-	TRBJ2-5	many	TRBV24-1	CATSQGDGSETQYF	TGTGCCACCAGCCAGGGAGACGGGTCCGAGACCCAGTACTTC
TRBD1	TRBJ1-1	few	TRBV18	CASSPRAGGSNTEAFF	TGTGCCAGCTCACCACGGGCAGGGGGCTCAAACACTGAAGCTTTCTTT
TRBD1	TRBJ1-1	once	TRBV15	CATSREGTVGTEAFF	TGTGCCACCAGCAGAGAAGGGACAGTAGGCACTGAAGCTTTCTTT
-	TRBJ1-1	many	TRBV18	CASSPPWNRATEAFF	TGTGCCAGCTCACCACCGTGGAACAGGGCTACTGAAGCTTTCTTT
-	TRBJ2-4	-	TRBV30	CAWSAAKNIQYF	TGTGCCTGGAGTGCAGCCAAAAACATTCAGTACTTC
-	TRBJ1-3	many	TRBV7-9	CASGGRLGNTIYF	TGTGCCAGCGGGGGACGGTTAGGAAACACCATATATTTT
TRBD1	TRBJ1-2	-	TRBV3-1	CASSRGLIWDRPNYGYTF	TGTGCCAGCAGCCGCGGCCTCATTTGGGACAGACCTAACTATGGCTACACCTTC
-	TRBJ2-5	once	TRBV20-1	CSAGLETQYF	TGCAGTGCTGGTCTCGAGACCCAATACTTC
TRBD1	TRBJ1-1	-	TRBV5-1	CASSLVRQGAGGNTEAFF	TGCGCCAGCAGCTTGGTACGGCAGGGGGCCGGTGGGAACACTGAGGCTTTCTTT
TRBD2	TRBJ2-1	-	TRBV12-3/TRBV12-4	CASSRSSGSDHEQFF	TGTGCCAGCAGCCGGTCTAGCGGGAGCGACCATGAGCAGTTCTTC
-	TRBJ1-6	-	TRBV6-5	CAISYRQAGEGNSPLHF	TGTGCCATCAGTTACCGTCAGGCGGGCGAGGGAAATTCACCCCTCCACTTT
TRBD1	TRBJ1-1	-	TRBV6-1	CASRRTGRTEAFF	TGTGCCAGCAGACGGACAGGGCGCACTGAAGCTTTCTTT
TRBD2	TRBJ2-3	few	TRBV19	CASTPGRGATDTQYF	TGTGCCAGTACCCCAGGGAGGGGCGCGACAGATACGCAGTATTTT
-	TRBJ1-5	many	TRBV4-1	CASSQDPAPYQPQHF	TGCGCCAGCAGCCAAGACCCTGCCCCTTATCAGCCCCAGCATTTT
TRBD2	TRBJ2-1	many	TRBV20-1	CSARDPGGGSYNEQFF	TGCAGTGCTAGAGATCCGGGCGGGGGGTCCTACAATGAGCAGTTCTTC
TRBD1	TRBJ1-1	few	TRBV7-3	CASSLSTGVPNTEAFF	TGTGCCAGCAGCTTAAGCACAGGGGTCCCGAACACTGAAGCTTTCTTT
TRBD2	TRBJ2-5	many	TRBV20-1	CSAQSLWTSQETQYF	TGCAGTGCTCAATCCCTATGGACTAGCCAGGAGACCCAGTACTTC
-	TRBJ2-1	-	TRBV11-1	CASSSWTVGPGNEQFF	TGTGCCAGCAGCTCATGGACAGTGGGCCCGGGGAATGAGCAGTTCTTC
TRBD1	TRBJ1-1	-	TRBV12-3/TRBV12-4	CATATLGTGETEAFF	TGTGCCACCGCAACGTTGGGGACAGGGGAAACTGAAGCTTTCTTT
-	TRBJ1-3	many	TRBV5-1	CASSSDGGGAGNTIYF	TGCGCCAGCAGCTCCGATGGCGGTGGAGCTGGAAACACCATATATTTT
-	TRBJ1-5	many	TRBV7-9	CASSGGVYQPQHF	TGTGCCAGCAGCGGGGGAGTTTATCAGCCCCAGCATTTT
-	TRBJ2-7	-	TRBV15	CATSRVTSGEQYF	TGTGCCACCAGCAGAGTGACTAGTGGCGAGCAGTACTTC
-	TRBJ1-2	many	TRBV5-4	CASSGPGSYGYTF	TGTGCCAGCAGCGGGCCCGGTAGCTATGGCTACACCTTC
TRBD1	TRBJ1-5	many	TRBV24-1	CATSDSGRGLFQPQHF	TGTGCCACCAGTGATTCGGGCAGGGGGCTTTTTCAGCCCCAGCATTTT